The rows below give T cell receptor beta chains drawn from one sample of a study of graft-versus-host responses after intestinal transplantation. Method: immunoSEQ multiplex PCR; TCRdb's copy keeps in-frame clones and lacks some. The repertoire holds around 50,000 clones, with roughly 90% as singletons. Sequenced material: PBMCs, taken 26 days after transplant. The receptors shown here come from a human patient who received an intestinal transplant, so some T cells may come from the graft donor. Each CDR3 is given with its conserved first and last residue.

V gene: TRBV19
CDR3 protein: CASSIDLAPPRYGYTF

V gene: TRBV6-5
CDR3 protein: CASSFTGGGYNEQFF

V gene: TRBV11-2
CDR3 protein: CASSLGTGSSYNSPLHF

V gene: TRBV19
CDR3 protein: CASSPLASTDTQYF

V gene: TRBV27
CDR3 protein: CASSWTGEGQPQHF

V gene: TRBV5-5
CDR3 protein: CASSVDRSNQPQHF

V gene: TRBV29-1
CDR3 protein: CSVAGRTQETQYF

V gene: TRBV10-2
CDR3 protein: CASQVVPTDTQYF

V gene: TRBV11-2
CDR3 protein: CASSIAGEETQYF

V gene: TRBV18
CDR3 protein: CASSSDRESEAFF

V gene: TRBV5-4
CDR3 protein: CASSEAGEPYNEQFF

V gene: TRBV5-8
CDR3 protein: CASSDRQANEQFF

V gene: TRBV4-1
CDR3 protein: CASSQDRAADEQYF

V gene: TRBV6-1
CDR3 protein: CASKIGETQYF

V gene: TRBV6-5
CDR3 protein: CASSYSMGQADGYTF

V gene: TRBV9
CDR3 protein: CASSARVFPTDTQYF

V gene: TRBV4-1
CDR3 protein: CASSQDSETGVDEQYF

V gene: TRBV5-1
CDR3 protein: CASSLESMNTEAFF

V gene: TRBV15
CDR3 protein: CATSRGGKDQPQHF

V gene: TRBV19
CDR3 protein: CATTQGQGLDTQYF

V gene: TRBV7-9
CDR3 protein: CASNPAGGSTDTQYF

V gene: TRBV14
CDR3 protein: CASTPGGYEQYF

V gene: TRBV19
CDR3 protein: CASSITSGSSYNEQFF

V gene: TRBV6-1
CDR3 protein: CASSDFGFTGELFF

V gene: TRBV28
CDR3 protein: CASGELAGVSTDTQYF

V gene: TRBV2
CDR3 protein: CASSEWDRATDTQYF

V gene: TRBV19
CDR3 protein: CASKTDRLQETQYF

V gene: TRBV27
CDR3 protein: CASKRQGVTYEQYF

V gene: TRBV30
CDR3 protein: CAWSEGGNTEAFF

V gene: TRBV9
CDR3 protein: CASSVGDGRTADTQYF

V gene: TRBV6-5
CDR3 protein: CASKQGPATNEKLFF

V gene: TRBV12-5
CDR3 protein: CASGLDRGSGANVLTF

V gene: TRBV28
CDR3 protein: CASRPTGITEAFF

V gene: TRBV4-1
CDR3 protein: CASSQDSGIPYEQYF

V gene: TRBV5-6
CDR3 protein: CASSLGGSGSRTDTQYF

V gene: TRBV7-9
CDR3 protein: CASSSAGSGKPQHF

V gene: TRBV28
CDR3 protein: CASSFGTSRSETQYF

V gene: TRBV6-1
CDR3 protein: CASSEYWTGGISPLHF

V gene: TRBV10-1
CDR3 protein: CASSERREISPLHF

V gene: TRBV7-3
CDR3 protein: CASSPGPGGPETQYF

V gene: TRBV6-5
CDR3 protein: CASSFDRVGADGYTF

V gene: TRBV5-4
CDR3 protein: CASSAPPGQGSYEQYF

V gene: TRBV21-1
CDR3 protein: CASSKAGTSDAYEQYF

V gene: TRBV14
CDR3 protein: CASSQEASSNEQFF

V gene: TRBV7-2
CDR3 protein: CASSLDSGRKYNEQFF

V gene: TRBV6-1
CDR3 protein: CATRGGSTDTQYF

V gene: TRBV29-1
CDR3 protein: CSVSTGGETQYF

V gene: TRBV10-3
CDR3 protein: CAISAGLAGKETQYF

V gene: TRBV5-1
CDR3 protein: CASSLGQGNGANVLTF

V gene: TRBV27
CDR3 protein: CASSFGQGYEAFF

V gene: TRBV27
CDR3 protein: CASSAIIGINYGYTF

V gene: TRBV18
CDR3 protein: CASSPRRDRIQETQYF

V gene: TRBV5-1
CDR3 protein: CASGSGTGGFGNGYTF

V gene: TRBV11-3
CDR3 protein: CASSPTAGAQETQYF

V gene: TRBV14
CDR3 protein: CASSQALGGSGGAVDEQFF

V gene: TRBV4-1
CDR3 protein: CASSQLGLAKNIQYF

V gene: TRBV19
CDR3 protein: CASSKGLAGRPDTQYF

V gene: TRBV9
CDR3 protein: CASSWTTDPIADGYTF

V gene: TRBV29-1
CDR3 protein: CSVAPGRDSLPYEQYF

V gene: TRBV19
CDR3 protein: CASSRGTPYEQYF